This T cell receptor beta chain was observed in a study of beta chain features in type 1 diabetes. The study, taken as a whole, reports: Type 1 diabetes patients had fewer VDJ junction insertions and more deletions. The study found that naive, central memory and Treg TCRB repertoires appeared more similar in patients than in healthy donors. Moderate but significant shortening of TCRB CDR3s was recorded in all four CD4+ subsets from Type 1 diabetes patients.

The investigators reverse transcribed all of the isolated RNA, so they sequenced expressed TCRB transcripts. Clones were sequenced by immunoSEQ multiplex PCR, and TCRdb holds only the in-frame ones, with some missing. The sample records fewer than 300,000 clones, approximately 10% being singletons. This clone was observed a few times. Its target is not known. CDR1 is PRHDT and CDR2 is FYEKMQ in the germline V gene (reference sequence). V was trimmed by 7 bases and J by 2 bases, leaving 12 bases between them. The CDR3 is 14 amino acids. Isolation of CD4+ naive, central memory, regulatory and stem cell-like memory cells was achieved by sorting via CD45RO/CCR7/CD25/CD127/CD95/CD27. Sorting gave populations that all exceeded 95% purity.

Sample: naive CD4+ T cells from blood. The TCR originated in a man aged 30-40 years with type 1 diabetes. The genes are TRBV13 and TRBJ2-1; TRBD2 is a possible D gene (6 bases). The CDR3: CASTRRGPYNEQFF. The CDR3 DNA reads TGTGCCAGCACCCGGCGGGGCCCCTACAATGAGCAGTTCTTC. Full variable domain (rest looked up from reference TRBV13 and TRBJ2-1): AAGVIQSPRHLIKEKRETATLKCYPIPRHDTVYWYQQGPGQDPQFLISFYEKMQSDKGSIPDRFSAQQFSDYHSELNMSSLELGDSALYFCASTRRGPYNEQFFGPGTRLTVL.